Listed here are 9 T cell receptor beta chains from one sample, sequenced in a study of identical twins. TCRdb recomputed calls from the 5' RACE reads with MiXCR, one row per CDR3 protein. Here the sample spans 450,000 to 650,000 distinct CDR3 sequences, 12% to 15% being singletons. The data also belong to a second study, concerning yellow fever vaccine responses in identical twins.

Material for sequencing was CD4+ T cells sorted from blood. The receptors originated from a woman between 18 and 29 years old in good health.

This clonotype appeared a few times. The rearrangement joins TRBV4-1 to TRBJ2-1, with a possible D match to TRBD1 (8 bases). The V gene lost 2 bases and the J gene lost 9 bases, with 26 bases spanning the gap. CDR3 length: 18 amino acids. Germline CDR1 reads MGHRA; CDR2 reads YSYEKL. CDR3 sequence: CASSQKKGEGRGLSEQFF. CDR3 bases: TGCGCCAGCAGCCAAAAAAAGGGGGAGGGCAGGGGGCTAAGTGAGCAGTTCTTC.

The table lists this clonotype with many counts. V gene TRBV12-3 or TRBV12-4 combines with J gene TRBJ2-7; TRBD2 aligns across 13 bases. Trimming at V came to 5 bases and at J to 0 bases, leaving 1 base not matched to a gene. The CDR3 totals 15 residues. CDR3 nucleotide sequence: TGTGCCAGCAGTCGGACTAGCGGGAGCTCCTACGAGCAGTACTTC. Protein product: CASSRTSGSSYEQYF.

In this sample, this clonotype turned up a few times. One end of the junction does not line up with germline, which may come from a read error. CDR3 nucleotides: TGTGCCAGCAGCCAAGGTGGGACTACCCAACAGACCCAGTACTTC. Its translation is CASSQGGTTQQTQYF. V and J are TRBV3-1 and TRBJ2-5; 7 bases line up with TRBD2. Looked up from germline, CDR1 is LGHDT and CDR2 is YNNKEL (reference sequence). The CDR3 has 15 amino acids.

The chain links TRBV6-1 to TRBJ2-7, with TRBD2 identical over 14 bases. V dropped 5 bases and J dropped 5; count of bases not matched to a gene: 8. CDR3 length: 16 residues. Germline V CDR1 and CDR2: MNHNS, SASEGT. CDR3 in amino acids: CASSRSGTSGSNEQYF. The CDR3 DNA follows: TGTGCCAGCAGTCGATCCGGGACTAGCGGGAGTAACGAGCAGTACTTC.

The rearrangement links TRBV5-1 to TRBJ2-1, with 7 nucleotides matching TRBD2. Germline V lookup: CDR1 SGHRS, CDR2 YFSETQ. With V trimmed by 0 bases and J by 2 bases, 5 bases remained unmatched. CDR3 size: 16 residues. The CDR3 region is CASSLGAAGPYNEQFF. The CDR3 coding sequence is TGCGCCAGCAGCTTGGGGGCAGCGGGGCCCTACAATGAGCAGTTCTTC.

The V and J genes are TRBV6-5 and TRBJ2-1; D is perhaps TRBD2 (5 bases). The CDR3 covers 15 residues. Germline loops: CDR1 MNHEY, CDR2 SVGAGI. Trimming removed 2 bases from V and 7 bases from J, with 15 bases in between. The chain's CDR3 is CASSYGLTTRNEQFF. Here the CDR3 DNA reads TGTGCCAGCAGTTACGGGCTAACCACTAGGAATGAGCAGTTCTTC.

Only a few counts were recorded for this clonotype. The chain combines TRBV20-1 with TRBJ1-3; weak D call: TRBD1 (5 bases). The CDR3 consists of 13 residues. V shed 3 bases and J shed 2 bases, with 8 bases lying between them. Germline V lookup: CDR1 DFQATT, CDR2 SNEGSKA (reference sequence). This CDR3 reads CSASDSTGNTIYF. The CDR3 DNA reads TGCAGTGCTAGCGACAGTACTGGAAACACCATATATTTT.

The chain uses TRBV27 and TRBJ1-5; a weak D match, TRBD1 (5 bases). The CDR3 is 12 residues long. Germline CDR1 reads MNHEY; CDR2 reads SMNVEV (reference sequence). The V end was cut by 5 bases, the J end by 7 bases, with 9 bases between. The CDR3 coding sequence is TGTGCCAGCAGTGACAGTATGCAGCCCCAGCATTTT. It specifies CASSDSMQPQHF.

This clonotype came up a few times. V and J are TRBV29-1 and TRBJ1-2; D not resolved. Per germline, CDR1 SQVTM and CDR2 ANQGSEA. Trimming took 5 bases from V and 0 from J, leaving 10 bases between them. This CDR3 is built from 13 residues. CDR3 DNA sequence: TGCAGCGTTCGGACCAACCCTAACTATGGCTACACCTTC. Protein sequence: CSVRTNPNYGYTF. Complete variable domain (other parts from reference TRBV29-1 and TRBJ1-2): SAVISQKPSRDICQRGTSLTIQCQVDSQVTMMFWYRQQPGQSLTLIATANQGSEATYESGFVIDKFPISRPNLTFSTLTVSNMSPEDSSIYLCSVRTNPNYGYTFGSGTRLTVV.